Below, 21 T cell receptor beta chains from the same sample are listed, as sequenced in a study of Graves' ophthalmopathy and Graves' hyperthyroidism. As the template, RNA transcripts were used to amplify TCR beta CDR3 regions. The library came from an HTBI-primed first-round RT-PCR and a second-round multiplex PCR. One entry per CDR3 protein results from TCRdb running MiXCR on the multiplex PCR reads. The sample holds over a million distinct CDR3 sequences, 35% to 40% seen once. Material for sequencing was peripheral blood or thyroid tissue (not recorded which). The receptor source for this set is an adult man with Graves' hyperthyroidism.

The chain couples TRBV7-9 to TRBJ1-2; D remains unclear. This CDR3 contains 16 residues. The germline V gene has CDR1 SEHNR and CDR2 FQNEAQ (reference sequence). Trimming left V 4 bases short and J 2 bases short, with 17 bases between. This CDR3 reads CASSWGDKESNYGYTF. CDR3 DNA sequence: TGTGCCAGCAGCTGGGGAGACAAGGAATCGAACTATGGCTACACCTTC.

In this sample, this clonotype turned up many times. The chain joins TRBV20-1 to TRBJ1-6, with D uncertain. The ends were cut back, 6 bases at V and 9 bases at J, with 18 bases in the middle. This CDR3 is built from 14 residues. Germline CDR1 DFQATT, CDR2 SNEGSKA (reference sequence). The CDR3 sequence: CSATTHLGGSPLHF. DNA of the CDR3: TGCAGTGCAACTACCCACCTTGGCGGTTCACCCCTCCACTTT.

Notes on this clonotype: A junction end diverges from the germline sequence, so it may reflect a read error. This chain connects TRBV29-1 to TRBJ1-2; 7 bases are a match to TRBD1. Germline CDR1 is SQVTM and CDR2 is ANQGSEA. The CDR3 contains 10 residues. CDR3 in DNA: TGCAGCGCTGAAACAGGGGCGCACTACTTC. It translates to CSAETGAHYF.

The chain couples TRBV15 to TRBJ1-4; D unresolved. The CDR3 consists of 14 residues. Trimming stripped 0 bases from V and 8 bases from J, with 10 bases between. Germline V lookup: CDR1 LNHNV, CDR2 YYDKDF (reference sequence). The CDR3 DNA is TGTGCCACCAGCAGAGACGCACTTCGGGAAAAACTGTTTTTT. This codes for CATSRDALREKLFF.

Ten or more counts support this clonotype. The rearrangement uses TRBV15 and TRBJ1-2; D gene ambiguous. V lost 0 bases, J lost 4 bases, and 9 bases lay in between. Germline loops: CDR1 LNHNV, CDR2 YYDKDF (reference sequence). CDR3 length equals 14 residues. The CDR3: CATSRDGTGYGYTF. In DNA, the CDR3 is TGTGCCACCAGCAGAGACGGTACCGGCTATGGCTACACCTTC.

The sample holds many counts of this clonotype. The chain carries TRBV7-9 and TRBJ1-1; tentative D call: TRBD1 (5 bases). The CDR3 is 13 residues long. Trimming pared 7 bases from V and 11 bases from J, leaving 20 bases between. Germline V gene lookup returns CDR1 SEHNR and CDR2 FQNEAQ (reference sequence). CDR3 sequence: CASTLPGLVEAFF. CDR3 in DNA: TGTGCCAGCACCCTCCCAGGGTTGGTGGAGGCTTTCTTT.

This clonotype was observed a handful of times. The V and J genes are TRBV9 and TRBJ2-7; no firm D call. The CDR3 totals 11 residues. CDR1 and CDR2 (germline): SGDLS, YYNGEE. V gave up 4 bases and J gave up 6 bases, with 8 bases separating them. CDR3 in amino acids: CASSPRTEQYF. In DNA form, the CDR3 reads TGTGCCAGCAGCCCCCGGACCGAGCAGTACTTC.

A remark on this clonotype: Germline is not matched at one junction end, which may reflect a read error. This chain uses TRBV25-1 with TRBJ2-1; D may match TRBD1 or TRBD2 (5 bases each). The CDR3 is made up of 15 amino acids. Germline CDR1 is MGHDK and CDR2 is SYGVNS. CDR3 sequence: CANSGGQGAYNEQFF. The DNA for the CDR3 is TGTGCCAACAGTGGAGGTCAGGGAGCCTACAATGAGCAGTTCTTC.

This clonotype was observed a few times. CDR3 nucleotides: TGCAGTGCTAGACCCCAGGGGGCCTCCTACGAGCAGTACTTC. It translates to CSARPQGASYEQYF. The chain recombines TRBV20-1 with TRBJ2-7; 8 bases are shared with TRBD1. Germline V gene data show CDR1 as DFQATT and CDR2 as SNEGSKA (reference sequence). The CDR3 has 14 amino acids. Losses at the gene ends were 2 bases for V and 0 bases for J; bases not matched to a gene: 3.

The V gene is TRBV7-9, the J gene TRBJ2-7; D possibly corresponds to TRBD2 (5 bases). CDR1 SEHNR and CDR2 FQNEAQ come from the germline V gene (reference sequence). Trimming took 5 bases from V and 8 from J, leaving 16 bases between them. The CDR3 runs 13 residues. The CDR3 nucleotides are TGTGCCAGCAGCCCCCAGCCGGGAAGTCAGCAGTACTTC. Translating it yields CASSPQPGSQQYF.

The chain uses TRBV20-1 and TRBJ2-3; the D gene is possibly TRBD2 (5 bases). The length of the CDR3 is 13 residues. The V gene lost 6 bases and the J gene lost 9 bases, with 19 bases spanning the gap. Germline V gene lookup returns CDR1 DFQATT and CDR2 SNEGSKA (reference sequence). The CDR3 nucleotides are TGCAGTGCGAAAGAGGTACTAGAGCGCACGCAGTATTTT. Amino acids: CSAKEVLERTQYF.

This clonotype was picked up a small number of times. The chain links TRBV5-1 to TRBJ2-7; 7 nucleotides match TRBD1. There are 14 residues in the CDR3. The V segment lost 3 bases and the J segment 3 bases; nucleotides outside the gene matches: 6. Germline lookup yields CDR1 SGHRS and CDR2 YFSETQ. In DNA form, the CDR3 reads TGCGCCAGCAGCTCCACCAGGGACAGCTACGAGCAGTACTTC. It is translated as CASSSTRDSYEQYF.

The J gene is TRBJ2-2, the V gene TRBV10-3; weak D call: TRBD2 (7 bases). Trimming removed 10 bases at V and 2 bases at J, with 17 bases between. Germline V gene sequence: CDR1 ENHRY, CDR2 SYGVKD. The CDR3 spans 15 residues. The CDR3: CATLGGGPNTGELFF. DNA for the CDR3: TGTGCCACCCTGGGGGGGGGCCCTAACACCGGGGAGCTGTTTTTT.

The rearrangement uses TRBV2 and TRBJ2-5, with D possibly matching TRBD1 (6 bases). The germline V gene encodes CDR1 SNHLY and CDR2 FYNNEI. With 6 bases removed from V and 5 bases from J, the gap between germline ends came to 10 bases. The CDR3 is 12 residues long. The CDR3 sequence is CASRNREETQYF. Written as DNA, the CDR3 is TGTGCCAGCAGGAACAGGGAGGAGACCCAGTACTTC.

Points on this clonotype: At one end the junction does not follow the germline gene, possibly because of a read error. The chain recombines TRBV25-1 with TRBJ1-5; D uncertain. CDR3 length: 14 residues. Germline V gene sequence: CDR1 MGHDK, CDR2 SYGVNS. CDR3 in DNA: TGTGCCAGCAGTGACCCTTATAGCAATCAGCTCCAGCATTTT. Protein sequence: CASSDPYSNQLQHF.

For this clonotype: Sequence at one end of the junction differs from germline and may be a read error. V and J are TRBV20-1 and TRBJ2-7, with a tentative D call TRBD2 (5 bases). CDR3 size: 14 residues. Germline V gene lookup returns CDR1 DFQATT and CDR2 SNEGSKA (reference sequence). Here the CDR3 reads CSASQEVRVWERYF. The CDR3 DNA reads TGCAGTGCTAGCCAGGAGGTCCGTGTGTGGGAGCGGTACTTC.

This clonotype was seen at least ten times. The CDR3 DNA follows: TGTGCCACCACCGGGACAGGTTCCTATTATGGCTACACCTTC. Amino acids: CATTGTGSYYGYTF. The V gene is TRBV5-6, the J gene TRBJ1-2; 8 nucleotides align to TRBD1. Germline lookup yields CDR1 SGHDT and CDR2 YYEEEE. V dropped 9 bases and J dropped 5; count of bases not matched to a gene: 12. The CDR3 contains 14 residues.

This clonotype was found many times. The rearrangement links TRBV19 to TRBJ1-1, with TRBD1 as a possible D gene (5 bases). The V gene's germline CDR1 is LNHDA and CDR2 SQIVND (reference sequence). The CDR3 runs to 14 residues. V gave up 3 bases and J gave up 3 bases, with 11 bases separating them. The CDR3 coding sequence is TGTGCCAGTAGTATCCGACAGAAAGACACTGAAGCTTTCTTT. It specifies CASSIRQKDTEAFF.

V is TRBV7-9 and J is TRBJ2-5, with TRBD2 identical over 10 bases. The tail of the sequence fits TRBJ2-1 better, so the J call may be wrong. Germline lookup yields CDR1 SEHNR and CDR2 FQNEAQ (reference sequence). The CDR3 length is 15 residues. The CDR3 sequence is CASSLAASGSYEQFF. The CDR3 DNA reads TGTGCCAGCAGCTTAGCAGCTAGCGGGAGCTATGAGCAGTTCTTC.

Only one count was recorded for this clonotype. This chain connects TRBV7-2 to TRBJ2-7, with D uncertain. The germline V gene has CDR1 SGHTA and CDR2 FQGNSA. V gave up 7 bases and J gave up 3 bases, with 13 bases separating them. The CDR3 extends over 13 amino acids. The CDR3 bases are TGTGCCAGCACCCCTTCGTGGAACTACGAGCAGTACTTC. Protein: CASTPSWNYEQYF. Looking up the rest from reference TRBV7-2 and TRBJ2-7 gives the full variable domain: GAGVSQSPSNKVTEKGKDVELRCDPISGHTALYWYRQSLGQGLEFLIYFQGNSAPDKSGLPSDRFSAERTGGSVSTLTIQRTQQEDSAVYLCASTPSWNYEQYFGPGTRLTVT.

At least ten counts were recorded for this clonotype. The J gene is TRBJ1-2, the V gene TRBV7-2, with D unresolved. V was shortened by 1 base and J by 10 bases, with 13 bases between the two germline ends. The length of the CDR3 is 13 residues. CDR1 is SGHTA, CDR2 FQGNSA, per germline. Written as DNA, the CDR3 is TGTGCCAGCAGCTTAGTCGCGCACGAGGACTACACCTTC. This translates into CASSLVAHEDYTF.